This entry is about one T cell receptor beta chain. Its antigen is as yet unknown. TCRdb's table, derived via immunoSEQ multiplex PCR, lists solely in-frame clones and lacks some. The table shows about 170,000 clones, with about 88% occurring only once. The data are from a study of radiation and T cells in renal cell carcinoma. Study-level findings and limits: From baseline, blood top tumor clonotypes peaked at 2 weeks post-radiation.

J was trimmed by 2 bases and V by 7 bases; bases with no gene match: 13. Germline V gene lookup returns CDR1 WSHSY and CDR2 SAAADI. The CDR3 is 17 residues long. The sample's time point: blood 4 weeks post-SBRT, at nephrectomy. The treatment: 15 Gy SBRT to primary tumor, nephrectomy 4 weeks later. The specimen comprised blood, sampled from a patient whose treatment included radiotherapy and nephrectomy. The TCR was taken from a woman aged 45 to 65 with renal cell carcinoma. The chain employs TRBV10-2 and TRBJ1-1, with 10 bases lining up with TRBD1. DNA for the CDR3: TGCGCCAGCAATAAGTTCGGACAGGGGGGTATAAACACTGAAGCTTTCTTT. This codes for CASNKFGQGGINTEAFF.